This is a list of T cell receptor beta chains from one sample in a study of regulatory T cells in long-lasting Graves disease. TCRdb used MiXCR to reprocess the multiplex PCR reads, holding one entry per CDR3 protein. Of about 430,000 distinct CDR3 sequences listed, around a fifth were seen once; the top ten hold more than 13%. This specimen was peripheral blood mononuclear cells (PBMCs), taken when the disease was refractory, from a patient treated with antithyroid drugs. Every receptor here comes from a female donor with Graves disease. CDR3s include the opening cysteine and the closing phenylalanine or tryptophan. The D gene is left open where the match is weak. Size tells how often a clone was seen (once, few, many) or the class of an expanded clone, and some rows leave it out.

>TRBJ2-2|few|TRBV6-1|TRBD2
CASSRPGTSATGELFF
TGTGCCAGCAGTCGCCCCGGGACTAGCGCCACCGGGGAGCTGTTTTTT
>TRBJ2-2|many|TRBV27|-
CASSQGPSTGELFF
TGTGCCAGCAGTCAAGGACCAAGCACCGGGGAGCTGTTTTTT
>TRBJ2-5|few|TRBV14|-
CASSPRGRAVETQYF
TGTGCCAGCAGCCCCCGAGGCCGCGCCGTGGAGACCCAGTACTTC
>TRBJ2-1|-|TRBV13|-
CASSLDLAYNEQFF
TGTGCCAGCAGCTTAGATTTGGCTTACAATGAGCAGTTCTTC
>TRBJ2-1|-|TRBV24-1|-
CATSDPLLPRGYNEQFF
TGTGCCACCAGTGATCCACTCCTCCCCCGGGGCTACAATGAGCAGTTCTTC
>TRBJ2-2|many|TRBV24-1|-
CATRGNTGELFF
TGTGCCACCAGGGGAAACACCGGGGAGCTGTTTTTT
>TRBJ2-7|-|TRBV18|-
CASSPGEQRPREQYF
TGTGCCAGCTCACCAGGGGAACAGAGGCCTCGGGAGCAGTACTTC
>TRBJ2-7|many|TRBV20-1|TRBD2
CSASSGLAATPRTEQYF
TGCAGTGCTAGTTCCGGACTAGCGGCCACTCCTAGGACCGAGCAGTACTTC
>TRBJ2-3|-|TRBV2|TRBD1
CASKGALSTDTQYF
TGTGCCAGCAAGGGGGCGCTTAGCACAGATACGCAGTATTTT
>TRBJ2-7|few|TRBV30|TRBD2
CAWRLAETSYEQYF
TGTGCCTGGAGACTAGCGGAGACCTCCTACGAGCAGTACTTC
>TRBJ2-5|-|TRBV6-2/TRBV6-3|-
CASSMRGGGLQETQYF
TGTGCCAGCAGTATGAGAGGAGGAGGGCTCCAAGAGACCCAGTACTTC
>TRBJ2-7|many|TRBV20-1|-
CSATAPESSYEQYF
TGCAGTGCTACTGCCCCTGAGAGCTCCTACGAGCAGTACTTC
>TRBJ2-7|many|TRBV29-1|TRBD1
CSVTGTGGYEQYF
TGCAGCGTCACCGGGACAGGGGGCTACGAGCAGTACTTC
>TRBJ1-2|few|TRBV14|-
CASSQVGTYYGYTF
TGTGCCAGCAGCCAAGTGGGCACCTACTATGGCTACACCTTC
>TRBJ2-5|many|TRBV30|-
CAWGDGRETQYF
TGTGCCTGGGGGGACGGGAGAGAGACCCAGTACTTC
>TRBJ1-2|many|TRBV28|TRBD1
CASSFTPGTGNYGYTF
TGTGCCAGCAGTTTTACCCCCGGGACAGGGAACTATGGCTACACCTTC
>TRBJ2-1|-|TRBV28|-
CASTNVGVAAYNEQFF
TGTGCCAGCACCAATGTTGGGGTAGCGGCCTACAATGAGCAGTTCTTC